Listed below are T cell receptor beta chains from one sample, sequenced in a study of T cells in Graves' hyperthyroidism and ophthalmopathy. One entry per CDR3 protein results from TCRdb running MiXCR on the multiplex PCR reads. Of 300,000 to 450,000 distinct CDR3 sequences in the sample, approximately 12% were seen once. Source material: blood. The receptors shown here come from a man aged 30 to 39 with Graves' hyperthyroidism that later progressed to Graves' ophthalmopathy. Both conserved end residues are part of each CDR3. A D gene is named only where the DNA matches it firmly. Where a row states a size, it is once, few, many or the class of an expanded clone; other rows omit it.

abundance	v_gene	d_gene	j_gene	CDR3nt	CDR3aa
many	TRBV11-3	-	TRBJ1-5	TGTGCCAGCAGTCTCCCCCGGGCTAAGGCGGAGAGCAATCAGCCCCAGCATTTT	CASSLPRAKAESNQPQHF
many	TRBV30	TRBD2	TRBJ2-5	TGTGCCTGGAATGGGGGGGGTTCGACGACCCAGTACTTC	CAWNGGGSTTQYF
many	TRBV6-5	-	TRBJ1-1	TGTGCCAGCAGTTTAACTGGGATGACGAACACTGAAGCTTTCTTT	CASSLTGMTNTEAFF
many	TRBV11-2	-	TRBJ1-1	TGTGCCAGCAGCCCTAACCGAGGGCCCGGGCCTTTGAACACTGAAGCTTTCTTT	CASSPNRGPGPLNTEAFF
many	TRBV5-5	-	TRBJ2-5	TGTGCCAGCAGCGTCGACCCGAGGGAGACCCAGTACTTC	CASSVDPRETQYF
-	TRBV4-1	-	TRBJ1-2	TGCGCCAGCAGCCTCGAAGGAACGTACCATGAGGGCTATGGCTACACCTTC	CASSLEGTYHEGYGYTF
many	TRBV7-2	TRBD2	TRBJ2-5	TGTGCCAGCAGCTTAGGGGCTAGCGGGCTACAGTACTTC	CASSLGASGLQYF
many	TRBV29-1	-	TRBJ1-6	TGCAGCGCCGGGACACCGAGCTCCTATAATTCACCCCTCCACTTT	CSAGTPSSYNSPLHF
-	TRBV29-1	TRBD2	TRBJ2-5	TGCATCGGGGGACTAGCGGGGGTACAAGAGACCCAGTACTTC	CIGGLAGVQETQYF
-	TRBV7-9	-	TRBJ2-1	TGTGCCAGCAGCCCTCGGTCTGGGGGGAAGCAATTCAATGAGCAGTTCTTC	CASSPRSGGKQFNEQFF